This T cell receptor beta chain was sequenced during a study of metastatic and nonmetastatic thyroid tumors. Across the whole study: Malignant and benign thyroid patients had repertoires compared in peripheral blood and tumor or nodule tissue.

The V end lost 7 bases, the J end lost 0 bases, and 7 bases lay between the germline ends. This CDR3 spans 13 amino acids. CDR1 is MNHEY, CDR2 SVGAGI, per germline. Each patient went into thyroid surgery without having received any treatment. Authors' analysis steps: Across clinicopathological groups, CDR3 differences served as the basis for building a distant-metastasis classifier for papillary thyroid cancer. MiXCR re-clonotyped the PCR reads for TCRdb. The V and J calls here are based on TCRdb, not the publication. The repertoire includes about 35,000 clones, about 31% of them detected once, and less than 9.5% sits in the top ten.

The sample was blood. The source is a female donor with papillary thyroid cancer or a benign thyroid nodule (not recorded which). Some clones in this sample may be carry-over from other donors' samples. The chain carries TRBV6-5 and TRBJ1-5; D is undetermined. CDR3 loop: CASIKASNQPQHF. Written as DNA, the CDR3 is TGTGCCAGCATTAAGGCTAGCAATCAGCCCCAGCATTTT.